Listed below are T cell receptor beta chains from one sample, sequenced in a study of T cell responses to AZD1222 COVID-19 vaccine. Produced via immunoSEQ multiplex PCR; TCRdb's table is partial and in-frame only. The table includes around 100,000 clones, about 86% detected once. The starting material was peripheral blood, obtained on day 0 of AZD1222 vaccination. Receptor source: an adult in good health. Both conserved end residues are trimmed from each CDR3. Each record gives: V gene, clone size, J gene, CDR3 protein. Where a row states a size, it is once, few, many or the class of an expanded clone; other rows omit it.

TRBV28,.,TRBJ2-2,ASSEQQGIGTGELF
TRBV7-9,.,TRBJ1-4,ASSLSQNVEKLF
TRBV18,.,TRBJ2-5,ASSPLGQETQY
TRBV3-1/TRBV3-2,.,TRBJ1-6,ASSPQQGASNSPLH
TRBV5-1,.,TRBJ1-1,ASSAAQGEGWAF
TRBV25-1,.,TRBJ1-1,ASSEGGLTEAF
TRBV2,.,TRBJ2-1,ASRLAGRYNEQF
TRBV15,.,TRBJ1-3,ATSRDLTRNLGNTIY
TRBV7-9,.,TRBJ2-2,ASSLGGRPGELF
TRBV6-5,.,TRBJ1-4,ASRDRGRGEKLF
TRBV6-5,.,TRBJ1-6,ASSLEGSSYNSPLH
TRBV5-4,.,TRBJ1-3,ASSLAGVDSGNTIY
TRBV18,.,TRBJ1-6,ASSPAEQGGSYNSPLH
TRBV9,.,TRBJ2-2,ASSGPPARLRPNTGELF
TRBV18,.,TRBJ2-6,ASSPQHVQVGANVLT
TRBV5-1,.,TRBJ1-4,ASSPPGGTTNEKLF
TRBV10-3,.,TRBJ1-5,AISDPTGYGPQH
TRBV5-1,.,TRBJ2-7,ASTTVPSGDYEQY
TRBV7-9,.,TRBJ2-5,ASSLVRGTGQETQY
TRBV28,.,TRBJ1-3,ASSLGGSSGNTIY
TRBV5-1,.,TRBJ1-1,ASTPDTVNTEAF
TRBV7-9,.,TRBJ2-6,ASSLVVSGANVLT
TRBV7-9,few,TRBJ1-6,ASSPGRPPGNSPLH
TRBV7-3,.,TRBJ1-6,ASSLMGRNNSPLH
TRBV19,.,TRBJ1-4,ASSRQGSEKLF
TRBV19,.,TRBJ2-5,ASSTGTQETQY
TRBV7-3,.,TRBJ2-7,ASSRTGGGYEQY
TRBV4-3,.,TRBJ2-7,ASSQDLGGRSYEQY
TRBV6-5,.,TRBJ1-2,ASRLTVFYGYT
TRBV19,.,TRBJ1-4,ASSPTGSEKLF
TRBV15,.,TRBJ2-1,ATSSTGTGKIDEQF